This note documents a single T cell receptor beta chain sequence. This sample is part of a study of blood T cell repertoires in COVID-19. Looking at the study overall: The analysed material was cDNA or gDNA that came from T cells, B-cell-depleted T cells, or PBMCs.

The V gene lost 4 bases and the J gene lost 11 bases, with 14 bases spanning the gap. In germline, CDR1 is KGHSH, CDR2 LQKENI. The CDR3 is made up of 12 amino acids. As originally analysed: It was from reference gene primer amplification that nucleated cell counts were estimated. Profiling relied on immunoSEQ multiplex PCR, and the TCRdb table lists in-frame clones only, not all of them. The DNA gave D and trimming, while V, J and clone size come from that table. In the table there are about 400,000 clones, 80% to 90% of which are singletons. This clonotype was obtained from a woman under 40 with active or convalescent COVID-19. V is TRBV18 and J is TRBJ1-1; no definite D call. Specimen: peripheral blood. The DNA of the CDR3 is TGTGCCAGCTCACTAGCCGACTCCCTCGCTTTCTTT. Protein: CASSLADSLAFF.